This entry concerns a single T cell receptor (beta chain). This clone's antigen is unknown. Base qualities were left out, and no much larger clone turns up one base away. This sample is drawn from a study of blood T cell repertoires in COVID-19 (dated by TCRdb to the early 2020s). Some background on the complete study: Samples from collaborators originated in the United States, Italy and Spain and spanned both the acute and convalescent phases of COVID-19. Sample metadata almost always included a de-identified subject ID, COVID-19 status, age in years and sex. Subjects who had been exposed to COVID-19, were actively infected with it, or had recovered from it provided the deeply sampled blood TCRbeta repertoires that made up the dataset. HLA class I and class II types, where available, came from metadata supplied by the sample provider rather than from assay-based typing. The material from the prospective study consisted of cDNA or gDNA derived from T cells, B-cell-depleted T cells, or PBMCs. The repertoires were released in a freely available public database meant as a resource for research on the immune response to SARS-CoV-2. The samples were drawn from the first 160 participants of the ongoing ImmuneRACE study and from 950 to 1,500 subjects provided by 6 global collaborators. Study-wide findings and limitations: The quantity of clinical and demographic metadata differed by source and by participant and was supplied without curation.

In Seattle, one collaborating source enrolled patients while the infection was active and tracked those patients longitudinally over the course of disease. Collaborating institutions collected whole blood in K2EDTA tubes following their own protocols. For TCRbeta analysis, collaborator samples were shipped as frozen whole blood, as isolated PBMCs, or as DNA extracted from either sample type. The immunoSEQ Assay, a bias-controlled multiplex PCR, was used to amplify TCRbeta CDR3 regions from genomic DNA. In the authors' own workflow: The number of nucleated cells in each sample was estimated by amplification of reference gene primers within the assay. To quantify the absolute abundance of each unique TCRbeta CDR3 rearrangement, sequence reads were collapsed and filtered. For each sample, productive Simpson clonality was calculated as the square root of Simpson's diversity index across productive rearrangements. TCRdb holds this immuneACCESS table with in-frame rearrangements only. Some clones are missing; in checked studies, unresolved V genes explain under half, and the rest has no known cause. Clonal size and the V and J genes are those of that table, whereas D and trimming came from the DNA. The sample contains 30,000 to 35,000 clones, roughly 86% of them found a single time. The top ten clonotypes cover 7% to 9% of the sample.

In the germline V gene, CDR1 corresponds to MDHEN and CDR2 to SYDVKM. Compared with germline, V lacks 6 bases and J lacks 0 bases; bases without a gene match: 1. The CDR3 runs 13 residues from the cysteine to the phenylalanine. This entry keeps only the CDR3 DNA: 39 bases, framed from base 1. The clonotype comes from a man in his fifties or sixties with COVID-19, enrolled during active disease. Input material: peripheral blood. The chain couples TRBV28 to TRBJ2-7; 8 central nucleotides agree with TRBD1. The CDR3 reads CASSRGPSYEQYF. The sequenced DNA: TGTGCCAGCAGCAGGGGGCCCTCCTACGAGCAGTACTTC.